This T cell receptor (beta chain) was retrieved from a study of blood T cells in healthy people across ages (dated by TCRdb to between 2015 and 2016). General notes on the study: In model experiments, template switching captured about one uniquely barcoded TCR beta cDNA molecule for every two T cells. Donors of different ages were randomly distributed across sequencing lanes to avoid experimental bias. To track age-related changes in TCR beta repertoire diversity, the study relied on deep sequencing normalized with unique cDNA molecular identifiers. Using the same blood draw, the study looked at two additional independent replicas of 1 million unique cDNA reads for two donors, one aged 18 to 30 and the other aged 80 or older. The donors were split into four age groups: young (average around 16 years), middle-aged (about 40), aged (roughly 60) and long-lived (about 82). Study-wide conclusions, independent of this receptor: Bulk unsorted PBMC profiling prevented conclusive comparison of naive and antigen-experienced compartments. As age increased, observed TCR beta diversity per million T cells dropped in a roughly linear way, and a significant reduction was already evident by age roughly 36. A strong correlation was found between observed TCR beta diversity and the percentage of naive T cells measured by flow cytometry. Estimates of total diversity from one million sequenced T cells were regarded as lower bounds and underestimates. Compared with the aged group, the long-lived group had more naive CD4+ T cells, fewer expanded clones and increased TCR diversity, suggesting age selection. Because donor CMV infection status was unknown, age-related changes in expanded clonotypes were potentially confounded.

CDR1 is given as LGHDT and CDR2 as YNNKEL, both from the germline V gene (reference sequence). V drops 3 bases and J drops 11 bases, leaving 19 bases in between. The CDR3 sequence holds 14 residues, the cysteine and phenylalanine included. Only the CDR3 DNA is retained, 42 bases long and in frame from the first base. Donors were around 37 systemically healthy Caucasian individuals from Russia aged roughly 6 to 95 years. Each donor gave ten milliliters of peripheral blood, drawn into EDTA-treated Vacutainer tubes. Ficoll-Paque density-gradient centrifugation was used to isolate PBMCs, with at least 7 million obtained per sample. Total RNA was extracted from PBMCs with Trizol reagent, with at least 5.5 micrograms obtained per sample. For every donor, an aliquot of PBMCs went through flow cytometry to measure the percentages of naive CD45RAhigh/CD27high T cells. Of note for this clonotype: Its antigen target is currently unknown. Base qualities were left out, and no much larger clone turns up one base away.

The library was prepared using 5' RACE. The sample was run on an Illumina HiSeq 2500. The second PCR ran for about 6 to 12 cycles and used a J-beta primer mix along with a sample-barcoded 5' primer. A unique molecular identifier was introduced onto each TCR beta cDNA molecule by a template-switch 5' adaptor carrying 12 random nucleotides. At least 2.5 million CDR3-containing paired-end reads were obtained from each sample. First-strand cDNA synthesis was performed from all RNA using the Mint cDNA synthesis kit, with priming by a TRBC-specific oligonucleotide. Following uracil-DNA glycosylase treatment, all cDNA underwent a first 18-cycle PCR with the universal primers M1SS and BC2_uni_R. From the authors' description of their analysis: Each sample was normalized by randomly selecting 1 million high-quality reads, each carrying a distinct molecular identifier. Instead of being binned into consensus sequences, reads with shared molecular identifiers were discarded. MiTCR, set to a Q25 quality threshold and the strictest error-elimination algorithm, was used for CDR3 identification, clonotype clustering and error correction. A nonparametric unseen species model using Euler transformation provided a lower-bound estimate of total TCR beta diversity. The public reads were reprocessed in TCRdb via fastp at Q25 and MiXCR, keeping in-frame beta chains. Identical CDR3 protein sequences are pooled into one entry, listed with their most common genes and DNA. The V and J calls and clone size are TCRdb's, not the authors'. Present in this sample are over 1,300,000 distinct CDR3 sequences, approximately 59% of which were seen just once. Of the sample, about 6.3% falls within the top ten clones.

This chain joins TRBV3-1 to TRBJ2-5; the D segment cannot be called with confidence. The TCR was taken from a man aged 18 to 30 in good health. Sample: blood. The CDR3 protein is CASSQPGQNNEQYF. The sequenced DNA is TGTGCCAGCAGCCAGCCCGGTCAAAACAATGAGCAGTACTTC.